This T cell receptor (beta chain) came from a study of T cells after posttransplantation cyclophosphamide. Clones were read by immunoSEQ multiplex PCR, and TCRdb kept only the in-frame ones, dropping some. The sample presents 35,000 to 55,000 clones, none singletons. This clone was counted at least ten times. The CDR3 covers 15 residues. CDR1 and CDR2 (germline): MNHEY, SVGAGI. V lost 5 bases and J lost 0, with 11 bases in between. The rearrangement uses TRBV6-5 and TRBJ1-5, with a possible D match to TRBD1 (6 bases). Sample: PBMCs. This receptor was taken from a man aged 40-49 years in good health, CMV-negative, and a related stem cell transplant donor. The DNA of the CDR3 is TGTGCCAGCAGTAGGACAGTAAATAGCAATCAGCCCCAGCATTTT. Protein sequence: CASSRTVNSNQPQHF.